A selection of T cell receptor beta chains follows, all from one sample in a study of blood T cell repertoires in COVID-19. The repertoire was sequenced with immunoSEQ multiplex PCR; TCRdb's copy has only in-frame clones and lacks some. The sample yields 200,000 to 300,000 clones, around four fifths seen once. The sequenced material came from peripheral blood. These receptors came from a woman aged 60-70 years with active or convalescent COVID-19. Each CDR3 is given with its conserved first and last residue.

v_gene | CDR3aa
TRBV27 | CASRPGGTIYEQYF
TRBV4-1 | CASSRDSDTGELFF
TRBV28 | CASSLRWDTQYF
TRBV6-1 | CASSEITGQGSSPLHF
TRBV6-6 | CASSPRGAGEETQYF
TRBV10-3 | CAISLGAGYGYTF
TRBV27 | CASSPHSGTYQETQYF
TRBV28 | CASSRGGRNYGYTF
TRBV3-1/TRBV3-2 | CASRDRDRGDEQFF
TRBV6-5 | CASRPGSNSPLHF
TRBV11-2 | CASSLTPIQGARGYTF
TRBV6-5 | CASRQGTTEAFF
TRBV20-1 | CSASARGNTEAFF
TRBV3-1/TRBV3-2 | CASSQMGQGPTEAFF
TRBV7-3 | CASSLSVSYEQYF
TRBV5-1 | CASSPRVTSGGLDNEQFF